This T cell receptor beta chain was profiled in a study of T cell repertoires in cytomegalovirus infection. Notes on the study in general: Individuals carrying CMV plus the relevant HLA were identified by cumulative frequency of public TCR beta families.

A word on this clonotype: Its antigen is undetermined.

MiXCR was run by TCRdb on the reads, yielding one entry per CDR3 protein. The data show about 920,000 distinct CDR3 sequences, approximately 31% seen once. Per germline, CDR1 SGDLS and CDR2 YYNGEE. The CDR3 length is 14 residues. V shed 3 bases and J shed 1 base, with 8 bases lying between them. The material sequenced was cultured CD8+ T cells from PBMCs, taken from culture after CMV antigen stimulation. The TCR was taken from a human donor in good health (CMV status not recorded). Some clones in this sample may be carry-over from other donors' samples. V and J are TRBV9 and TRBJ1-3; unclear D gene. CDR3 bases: TGTGCCAGCAGCGACCTGGGTTCTGGAAACACCATATATTTT. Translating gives CASSDLGSGNTIYF.